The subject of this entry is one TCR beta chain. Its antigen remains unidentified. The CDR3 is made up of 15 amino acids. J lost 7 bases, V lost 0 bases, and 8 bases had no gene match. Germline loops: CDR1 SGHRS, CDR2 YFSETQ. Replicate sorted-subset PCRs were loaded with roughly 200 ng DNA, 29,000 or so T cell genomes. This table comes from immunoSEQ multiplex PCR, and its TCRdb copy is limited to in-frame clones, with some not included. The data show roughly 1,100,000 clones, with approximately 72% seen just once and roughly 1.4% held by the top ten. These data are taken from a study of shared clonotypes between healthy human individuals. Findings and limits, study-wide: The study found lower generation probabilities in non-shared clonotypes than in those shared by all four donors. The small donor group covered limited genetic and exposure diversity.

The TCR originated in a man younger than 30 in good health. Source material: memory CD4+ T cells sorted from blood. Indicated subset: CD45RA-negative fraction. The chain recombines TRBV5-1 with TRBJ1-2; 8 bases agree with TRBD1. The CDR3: CASSLDPQGALGYTF. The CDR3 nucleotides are TGCGCCAGCAGCTTGGACCCCCAGGGGGCTCTTGGCTACACCTTC.